This T cell receptor (beta chain) was recorded in a study of control samples from healthy donors and cancer patients (dated by TCRdb to the early 2020s). This clone was seen more than once but under ten times. Which antigen it targets is not known. No base quality information exists; no much larger clone differs at one position. The method behind the library was the immunoSEQ multiplex PCR assay. TCRdb took this table from immuneACCESS and kept in-frame rearrangements with V and J called. Such tables lack part of the clones; where checked against another copy, unresolved V genes explain under half of the gap, and the rest is unexplained. This sample is represented by approximately 150,000 clones; 88% of them were singletons. The ten largest make up around 1.6% of the sample. Source material: blood. This clonotype was obtained from a man between 18 and 35 years old in good health.

The CDR3 in this case is CASSQDLLRGAPLHF. Read as DNA, the sequence is TGTGCCAGCAGCCAAGATCTGCTAAGGGGGGCCCCCCTCCACTTT. This receptor chain uses TRBV14 and TRBJ1-6, with a tentative D gene TRBD1 over 6 matching bases. Per the germline V gene, SGHDN is the CDR1 and FVKESK is the CDR2. The V end loses 0 bases and the J end loses 13 bases, and a stretch of 16 bases separates them. CDR3 length: 15 amino acids, cysteine to phenylalanine. The CDR3 DNA has 45 bases and is translated from base 1.